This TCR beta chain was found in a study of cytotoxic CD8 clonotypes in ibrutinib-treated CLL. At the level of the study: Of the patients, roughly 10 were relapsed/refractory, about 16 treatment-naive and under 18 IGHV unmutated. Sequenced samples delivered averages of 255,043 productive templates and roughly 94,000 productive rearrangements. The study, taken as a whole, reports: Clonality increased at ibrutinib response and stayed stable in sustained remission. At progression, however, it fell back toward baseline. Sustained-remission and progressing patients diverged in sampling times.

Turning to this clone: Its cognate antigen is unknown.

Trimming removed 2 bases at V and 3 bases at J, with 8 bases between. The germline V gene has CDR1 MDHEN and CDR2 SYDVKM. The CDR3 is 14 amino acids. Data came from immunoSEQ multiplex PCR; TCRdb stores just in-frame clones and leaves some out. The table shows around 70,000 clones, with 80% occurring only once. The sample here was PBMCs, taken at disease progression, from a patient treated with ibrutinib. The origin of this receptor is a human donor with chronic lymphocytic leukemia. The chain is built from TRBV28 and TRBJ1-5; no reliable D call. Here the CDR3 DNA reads TGTGCCAGCAGTTTAAGAGGGAACAATCAGCCCCAGCATTTT. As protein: CASSLRGNNQPQHF. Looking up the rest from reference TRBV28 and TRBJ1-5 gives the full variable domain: DVKVTQSSRYLVKRTGEKVFLECVQDMDHENMFWYRQDPGLGLRLIYFSYDVKMKEKGDIPEGYSVSREKKERFSLILESASTNQTSMYLCASSLRGNNQPQHFGDGTRLSIL.